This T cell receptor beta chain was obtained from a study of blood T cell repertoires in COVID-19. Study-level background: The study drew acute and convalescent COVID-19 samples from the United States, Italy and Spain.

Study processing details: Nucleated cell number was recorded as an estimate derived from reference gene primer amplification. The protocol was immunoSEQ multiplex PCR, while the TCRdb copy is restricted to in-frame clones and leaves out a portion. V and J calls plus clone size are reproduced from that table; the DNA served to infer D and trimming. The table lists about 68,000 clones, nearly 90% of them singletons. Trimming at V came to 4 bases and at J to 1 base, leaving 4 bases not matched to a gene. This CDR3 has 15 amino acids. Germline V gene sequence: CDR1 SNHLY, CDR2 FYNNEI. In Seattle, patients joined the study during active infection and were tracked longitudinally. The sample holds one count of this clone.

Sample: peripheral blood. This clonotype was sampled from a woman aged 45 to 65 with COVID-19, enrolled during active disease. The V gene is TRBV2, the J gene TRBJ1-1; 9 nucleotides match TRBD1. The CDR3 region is CASSVTGGQNTEAFF. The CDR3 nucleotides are TGTGCCAGCAGTGTGACAGGGGGTCAGAACACTGAAGCTTTCTTT.